This T cell receptor beta chain was sequenced during a study of blood T cell repertoires in COVID-19. Study as a whole: Acute and convalescent COVID-19 specimens originated in the United States, Italy and Spain. T cells, B-cell-depleted T cells, or PBMCs supplied cDNA or gDNA.

Recovery meant two consecutive negative NP/OP PCR tests, professional clearance, or resolved symptoms. The CDR3 has 15 residues. CDR1 and CDR2 (germline): LGHDT, YNNKEL (reference sequence). Trimming left V 0 bases short and J 11 bases short, with 17 bases between. In the original processing: Estimated nucleated cell counts came from reference gene primer amplification. Repertoires were generated with immunoSEQ multiplex PCR, while TCRdb's copy carries only in-frame clones and drops some. Clonal size and the V and J genes are those of that table, whereas D and trimming came from the DNA. Of roughly 130,000 clones in the sample, 84% were seen once.

V is TRBV3-1 (or the pseudogene TRBV3-2) and J is TRBJ1-5; D unclear. The clonotype originates from a woman in her twenties or thirties who had recovered from COVID-19. The sample taken for sequencing was PBMCs or T cells enriched from blood (not recorded which). The chain's CDR3 is CASSQDARGWESQHF. The CDR3 nucleotides read TGTGCCAGCAGCCAAGATGCACGGGGTTGGGAGTCCCAGCATTTT.